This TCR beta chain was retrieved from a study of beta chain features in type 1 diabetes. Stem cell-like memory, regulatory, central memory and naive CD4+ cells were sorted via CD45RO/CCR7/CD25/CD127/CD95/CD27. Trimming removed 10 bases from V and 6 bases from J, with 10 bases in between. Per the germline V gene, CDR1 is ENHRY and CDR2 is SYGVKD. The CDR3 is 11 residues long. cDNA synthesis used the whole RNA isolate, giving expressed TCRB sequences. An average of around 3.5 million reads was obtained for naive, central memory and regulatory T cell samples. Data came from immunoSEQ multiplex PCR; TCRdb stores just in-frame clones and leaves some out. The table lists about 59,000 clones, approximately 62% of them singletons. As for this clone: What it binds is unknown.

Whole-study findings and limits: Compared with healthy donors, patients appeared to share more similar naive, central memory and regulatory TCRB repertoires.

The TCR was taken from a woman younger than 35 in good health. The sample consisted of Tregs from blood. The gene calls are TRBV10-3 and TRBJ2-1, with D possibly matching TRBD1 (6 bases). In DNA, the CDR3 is TGTGCCACCGGACAGACCAATGAGCAGTTCTTC. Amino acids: CATGQTNEQFF.